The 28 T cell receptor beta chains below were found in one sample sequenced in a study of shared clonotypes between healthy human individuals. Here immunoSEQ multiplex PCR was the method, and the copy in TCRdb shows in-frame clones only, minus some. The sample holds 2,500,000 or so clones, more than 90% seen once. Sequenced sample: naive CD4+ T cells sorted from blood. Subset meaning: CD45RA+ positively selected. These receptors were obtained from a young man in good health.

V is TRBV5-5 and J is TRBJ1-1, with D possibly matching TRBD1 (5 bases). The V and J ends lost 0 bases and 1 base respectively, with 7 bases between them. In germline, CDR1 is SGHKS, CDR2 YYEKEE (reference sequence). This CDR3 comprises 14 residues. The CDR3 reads CASSLGRANTEAFF. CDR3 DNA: TGTGCCAGCAGCTTGGGCAGGGCGAACACTGAAGCTTTCTTT.

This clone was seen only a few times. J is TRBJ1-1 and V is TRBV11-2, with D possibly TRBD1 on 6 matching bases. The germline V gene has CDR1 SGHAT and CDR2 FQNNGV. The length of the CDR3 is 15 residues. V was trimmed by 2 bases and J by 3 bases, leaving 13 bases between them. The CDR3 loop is CASSLRGLWHTEAFF. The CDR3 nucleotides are TGTGCCAGCAGCTTACGGGGGCTCTGGCACACTGAAGCTTTCTTT.

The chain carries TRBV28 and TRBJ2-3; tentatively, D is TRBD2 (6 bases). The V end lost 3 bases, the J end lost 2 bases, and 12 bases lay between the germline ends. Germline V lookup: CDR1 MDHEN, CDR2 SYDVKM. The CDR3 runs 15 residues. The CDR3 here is CASSFRGGTTDTQYF. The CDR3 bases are TGTGCCAGCAGTTTTCGGGGCGGGACCACAGATACGCAGTATTTT.

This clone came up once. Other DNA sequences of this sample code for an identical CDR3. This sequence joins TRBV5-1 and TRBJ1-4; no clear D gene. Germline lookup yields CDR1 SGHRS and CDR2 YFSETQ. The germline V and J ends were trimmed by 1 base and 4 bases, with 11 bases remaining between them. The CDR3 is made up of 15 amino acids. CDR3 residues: CASSLSGSSNEKLFF. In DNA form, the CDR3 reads TGCGCCAGCAGCTTGAGTGGTAGCAGTAATGAAAAACTGTTTTTT.

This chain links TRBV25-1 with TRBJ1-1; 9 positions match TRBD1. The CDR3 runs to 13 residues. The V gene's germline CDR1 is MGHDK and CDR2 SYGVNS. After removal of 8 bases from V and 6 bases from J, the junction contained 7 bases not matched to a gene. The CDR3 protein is CASRLTGGAEAFF. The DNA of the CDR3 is TGTGCCAGCCGACTGACAGGGGGTGCTGAAGCTTTCTTT.

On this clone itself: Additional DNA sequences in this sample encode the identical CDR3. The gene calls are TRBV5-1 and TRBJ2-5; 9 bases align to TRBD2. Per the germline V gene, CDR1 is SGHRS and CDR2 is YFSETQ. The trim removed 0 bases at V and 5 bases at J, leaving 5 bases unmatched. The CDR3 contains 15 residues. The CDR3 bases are TGCGCCAGCAGCTTGGTTAGCGGGGGCGGGGAGACCCAGTACTTC. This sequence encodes CASSLVSGGGETQYF.

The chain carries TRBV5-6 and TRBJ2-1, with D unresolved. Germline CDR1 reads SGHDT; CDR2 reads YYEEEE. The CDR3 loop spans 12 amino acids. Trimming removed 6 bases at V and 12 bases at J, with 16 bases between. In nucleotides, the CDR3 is TGTGCCAGCACCCTCTCGTTTGGTGCGCAGTTCTTC. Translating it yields CASTLSFGAQFF.

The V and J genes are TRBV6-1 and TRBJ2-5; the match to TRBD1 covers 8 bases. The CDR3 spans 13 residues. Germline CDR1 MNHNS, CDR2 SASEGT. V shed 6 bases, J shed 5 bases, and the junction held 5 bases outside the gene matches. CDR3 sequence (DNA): TGTGCCAGCAGGAACAGGGGGGTGGAGACCCAGTACTTC. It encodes CASRNRGVETQYF.

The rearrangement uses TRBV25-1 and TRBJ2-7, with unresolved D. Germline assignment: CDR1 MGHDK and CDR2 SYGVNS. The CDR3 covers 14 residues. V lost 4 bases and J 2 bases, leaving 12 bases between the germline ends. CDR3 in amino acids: CASSVIDGPYEQYF. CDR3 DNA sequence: TGTGCCAGCAGTGTTATCGACGGACCCTACGAGCAGTACTTC.

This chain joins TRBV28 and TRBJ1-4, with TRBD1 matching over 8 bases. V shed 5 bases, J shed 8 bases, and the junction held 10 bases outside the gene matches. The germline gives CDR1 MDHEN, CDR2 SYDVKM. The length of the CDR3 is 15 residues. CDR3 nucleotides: TGTGCCAGCAGTCCCCCGACAGGGGAGAGGGAAAAACTGTTTTTT. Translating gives CASSPPTGEREKLFF.

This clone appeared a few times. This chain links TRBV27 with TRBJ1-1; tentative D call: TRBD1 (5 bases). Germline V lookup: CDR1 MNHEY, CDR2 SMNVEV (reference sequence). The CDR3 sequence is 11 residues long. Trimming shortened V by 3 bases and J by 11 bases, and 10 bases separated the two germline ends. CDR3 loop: CASSFAGQAFF. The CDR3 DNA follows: TGTGCCAGCAGTTTTGCAGGGCAGGCTTTCTTT.

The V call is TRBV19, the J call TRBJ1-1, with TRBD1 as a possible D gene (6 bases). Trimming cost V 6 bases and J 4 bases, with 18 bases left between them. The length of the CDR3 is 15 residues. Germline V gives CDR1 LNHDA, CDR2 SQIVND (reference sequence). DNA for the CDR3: TGTGCCAGTAGGATTCAGGGGCCCCGACGCACTGAAGCTTTCTTT. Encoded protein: CASRIQGPRRTEAFF.

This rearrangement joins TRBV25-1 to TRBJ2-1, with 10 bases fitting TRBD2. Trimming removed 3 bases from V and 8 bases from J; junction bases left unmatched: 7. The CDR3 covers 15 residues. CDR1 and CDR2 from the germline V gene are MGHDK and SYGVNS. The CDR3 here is CASSESGSGGYEQFF. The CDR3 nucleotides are TGTGCCAGCAGTGAGTCGGGTAGCGGGGGGTATGAGCAGTTCTTC.

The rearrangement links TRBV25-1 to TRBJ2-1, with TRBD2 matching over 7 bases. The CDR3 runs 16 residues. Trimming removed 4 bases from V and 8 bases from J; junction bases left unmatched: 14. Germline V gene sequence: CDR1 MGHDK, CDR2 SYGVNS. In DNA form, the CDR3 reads TGTGCCAGCAGTGCCGGGACTACTCTGGGGTTGCATGAGCAGTTCTTC. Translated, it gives CASSAGTTLGLHEQFF.

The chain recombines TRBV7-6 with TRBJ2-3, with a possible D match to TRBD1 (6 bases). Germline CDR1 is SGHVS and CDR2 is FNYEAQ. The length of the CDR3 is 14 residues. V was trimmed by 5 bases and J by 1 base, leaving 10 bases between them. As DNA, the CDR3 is TGTGCCAGCAGCACACGACAGGGCACAGATACGCAGTATTTT. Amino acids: CASSTRQGTDTQYF. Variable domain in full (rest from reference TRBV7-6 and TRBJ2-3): GAGVSQSPRYKVTKRGQDVALRCDPISGHVSLYWYRQALGQGPEFLTYFNYEAQQDKSGLPNDRFSAERPEGSISTLTIQRTEQRDSAMYRCASSTRQGTDTQYFGPGTRLTVL.

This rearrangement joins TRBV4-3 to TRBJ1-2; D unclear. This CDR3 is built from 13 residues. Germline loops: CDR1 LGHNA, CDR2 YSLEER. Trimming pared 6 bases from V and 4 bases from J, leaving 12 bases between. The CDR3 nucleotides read TGCGCCAGCAGTACGGAGGGATCCTATGGCTACACCTTC. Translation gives CASSTEGSYGYTF.

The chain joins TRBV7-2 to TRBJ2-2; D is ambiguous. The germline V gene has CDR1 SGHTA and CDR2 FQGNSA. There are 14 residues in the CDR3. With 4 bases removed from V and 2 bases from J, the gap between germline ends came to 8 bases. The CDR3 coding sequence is TGTGCCAGCAGCTCGCTCGTTAACACCGGGGAGCTGTTTTTT. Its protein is CASSSLVNTGELFF.

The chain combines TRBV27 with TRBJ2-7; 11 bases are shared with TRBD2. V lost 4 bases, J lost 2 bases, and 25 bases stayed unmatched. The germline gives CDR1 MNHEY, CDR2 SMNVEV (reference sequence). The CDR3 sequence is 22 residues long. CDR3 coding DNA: TGTGCCAGCAGTTCCGCTCATGGACGCCTTAACCTTACTAGCGGGAGAACCTACGAGCAGTACTTC. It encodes CASSSAHGRLNLTSGRTYEQYF.

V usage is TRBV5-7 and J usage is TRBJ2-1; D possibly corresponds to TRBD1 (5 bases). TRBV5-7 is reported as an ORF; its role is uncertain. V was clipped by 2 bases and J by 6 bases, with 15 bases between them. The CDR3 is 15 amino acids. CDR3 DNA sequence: TGTGCCAGCAGCTTTGTAGGGGTCGGTATCAATGAGCAGTTCTTC. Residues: CASSFVGVGINEQFF.

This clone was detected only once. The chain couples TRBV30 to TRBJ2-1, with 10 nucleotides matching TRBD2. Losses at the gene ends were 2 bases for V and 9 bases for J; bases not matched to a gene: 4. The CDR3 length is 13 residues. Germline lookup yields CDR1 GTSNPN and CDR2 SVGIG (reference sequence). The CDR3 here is CAWSLVAGGEQFF. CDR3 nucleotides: TGTGCCTGGAGTCTCGTAGCGGGAGGTGAGCAGTTCTTC.

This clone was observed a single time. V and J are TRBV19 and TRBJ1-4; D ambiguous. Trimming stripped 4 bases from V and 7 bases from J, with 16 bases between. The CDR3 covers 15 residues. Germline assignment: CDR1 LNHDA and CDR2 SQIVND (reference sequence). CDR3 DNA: TGTGCCAGTAGTACCGTACCAGGTGTGGGTGAAAAACTGTTTTTT. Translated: CASSTVPGVGEKLFF.

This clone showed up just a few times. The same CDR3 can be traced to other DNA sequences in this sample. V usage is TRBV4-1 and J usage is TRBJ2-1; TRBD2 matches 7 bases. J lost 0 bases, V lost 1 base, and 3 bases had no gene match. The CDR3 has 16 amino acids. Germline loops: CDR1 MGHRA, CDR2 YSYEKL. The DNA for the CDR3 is TGCGCCAGCAGCCAAGCGGGCGGGAGCTCCTACAATGAGCAGTTCTTC. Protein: CASSQAGGSSYNEQFF.

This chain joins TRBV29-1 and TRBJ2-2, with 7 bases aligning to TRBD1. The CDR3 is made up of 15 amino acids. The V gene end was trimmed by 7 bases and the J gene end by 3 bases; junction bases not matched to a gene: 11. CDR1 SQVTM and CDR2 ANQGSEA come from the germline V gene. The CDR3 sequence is CSARLDRPDTGELFF. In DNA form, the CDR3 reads TGCAGCGCCCGCCTGGACAGGCCCGACACCGGGGAGCTGTTTTTT.

In DNA, the CDR3 is TGCGCCAGCAGCTTTGGACTAGCGGAAAGCAATGAGCAGTTCTTC. This codes for CASSFGLAESNEQFF. The J gene is TRBJ2-1, the V gene TRBV5-1, with 10 bases fitting TRBD2. The CDR3 is 15 amino acids. Germline CDR1 is SGHRS and CDR2 is YFSETQ. Trimming removed 2 bases from V and 6 bases from J; junction bases left unmatched: 5.

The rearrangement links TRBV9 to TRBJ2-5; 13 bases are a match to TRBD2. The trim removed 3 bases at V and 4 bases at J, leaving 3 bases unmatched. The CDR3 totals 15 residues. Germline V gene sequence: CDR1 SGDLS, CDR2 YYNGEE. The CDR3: CASSAGLAGAETQYF. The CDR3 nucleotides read TGTGCCAGCAGCGCCGGACTAGCGGGGGCAGAGACCCAGTACTTC.

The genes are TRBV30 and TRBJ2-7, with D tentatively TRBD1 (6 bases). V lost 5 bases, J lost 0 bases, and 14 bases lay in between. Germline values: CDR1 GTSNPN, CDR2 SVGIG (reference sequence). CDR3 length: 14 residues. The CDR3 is CAWGGRGPSYEQYF. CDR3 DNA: TGTGCCTGGGGGGGCCGGGGCCCCTCCTACGAGCAGTACTTC.

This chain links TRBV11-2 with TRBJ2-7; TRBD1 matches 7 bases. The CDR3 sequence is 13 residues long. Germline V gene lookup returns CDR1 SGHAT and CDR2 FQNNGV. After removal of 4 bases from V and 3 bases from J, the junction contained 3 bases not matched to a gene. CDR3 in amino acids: CASSSGQIYEQYF. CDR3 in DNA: TGTGCCAGCAGCTCGGGACAGATCTACGAGCAGTACTTC.

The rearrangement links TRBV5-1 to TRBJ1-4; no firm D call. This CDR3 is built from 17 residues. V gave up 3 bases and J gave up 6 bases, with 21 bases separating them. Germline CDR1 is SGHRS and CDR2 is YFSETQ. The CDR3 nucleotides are TGCGCCAGCAGCTCGAGACCCGGAGGGATTGGTGATGAAAAACTGTTTTTT. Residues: CASSSRPGGIGDEKLFF.